These 16 T cell receptor beta chains were all obtained from the same sample, sequenced in a study of shared clonotypes between healthy human individuals. TCRdb's copy holds only in-frame clones and misses some; the assay was immunoSEQ multiplex PCR. The sample has nearly 500,000 clones, 76% seen once. Sequencing was performed on PBMCs. These receptors all stem from a woman aged 40 to 50 in good health. Some clones in this sample may be carry-over from other donors' samples.

CDR3 loop: CASSLLAGVSTGELFF. CDR3 coding DNA: TGCGCCAGCAGCTTACTAGCGGGGGTCTCCACCGGGGAGCTGTTTTTT. This chain links TRBV5-1 with TRBJ2-2, with 11 bases aligning to TRBD2. CDR1 and CDR2 (germline): SGHRS, YFSETQ. The V segment lost 2 bases and the J segment 4 bases; nucleotides outside the gene matches: 4. The CDR3 spans 16 residues.

The genes are TRBV30 and TRBJ1-5; D is perhaps TRBD1 (5 bases). CDR3 length: 15 amino acids. V dropped 0 bases and J dropped 4 bases, with 13 bases sitting between them. Per the germline V gene, CDR1 is GTSNPN and CDR2 is SVGIG (reference sequence). Here the CDR3 reads CAWSVGGWGNQPQHF. In DNA form, the CDR3 reads TGTGCCTGGAGTGTAGGAGGGTGGGGGAATCAGCCCCAGCATTTT.

Of note for this clone: A far larger clone is just one base off, so this is likely a read error. The gene calls are TRBV9 and TRBJ1-1; D is uncertain. The CDR3 runs 15 residues. Germline CDR1 reads SGDLS; CDR2 reads YYNGEE. CDR3 coding DNA: TGTGCCAGCAGCCCTCGCCCCGGGCTGAACGCTGAAGCTTTCTTT. The encoded protein is CASSPRPGLNAEAFF.

CDR3 amino acids: CASSIPPLAGVTYEQYF. CDR3 nucleotides: TGTGCCAGTAGTATCCCCCCCCTAGCGGGAGTTACCTACGAGCAGTACTTC. This chain uses TRBV19 with TRBJ2-7; 10 positions agree with TRBD2. V dropped 3 bases and J dropped 2; count of bases not matched to a gene: 10. CDR3 length equals 17 residues. The germline gives CDR1 LNHDA, CDR2 SQIVND (reference sequence). Using reference TRBV19 and TRBJ2-7 for the parts outside the CDR3, the full variable domain is DGGITQSPKYLFRKEGQNVTLSCEQNLNHDAMYWYRQDPGQGLRLIYYSQIVNDFQKGDIAEGYSVSREKKESFPLTVTSAQKNPTAFYLCASSIPPLAGVTYEQYFGPGTRLTVT.

This clone has more than one count but fewer than ten. The chain links TRBV25-1 to TRBJ2-2, with 8 bases aligning to TRBD2. The V segment lost 5 bases and the J segment 6 bases; nucleotides outside the gene matches: 5. Germline CDR1 and CDR2: MGHDK and SYGVNS. CDR3 length equals 14 residues. The CDR3, as DNA: TGTGCCAGCAGTCCAGCGGGAGAAGCCGGGGAGCTGTTTTTT. Translation gives CASSPAGEAGELFF.

This clone was seen a single time. The rearrangement links TRBV18 to TRBJ1-1; D not certain. Deletions cut 2 bases from V and 0 bases from J, with 10 bases between. Germline V gives CDR1 KGHSH, CDR2 LQKENI. The CDR3 extends over 15 amino acids. CDR3 nucleotide sequence: TGTGCCAGCTCACCAGGGAGCGCCTTGAACACTGAAGCTTTCTTT. Its protein is CASSPGSALNTEAFF. The full variable domain, completed using reference TRBV18 and TRBJ1-1, is NAGVMQNPRHLVRRRGQEARLRCSPMKGHSHVYWYRQLPEEGLKFMVYLQKENIIDESGMPKERFSAEFPKEGPSILRIQQVVRGDSAAYFCASSPGSALNTEAFFGQGTRLTVV.

V usage is TRBV2 and J usage is TRBJ2-7; TRBD2 is a possible D gene (6 bases). V lost 4 bases to trimming and J lost 1 base, with 11 bases between them. The length of the CDR3 is 14 residues. Germline V gene data show CDR1 as SNHLY and CDR2 as FYNNEI. This CDR3 is CASSGDSGSYEQYF. The CDR3 DNA sequence: TGTGCCAGCAGTGGTGATAGCGGTTCCTACGAGCAGTACTTC.

With respect to this clone: Being one base from a much bigger clone, this may be a read error. V is TRBV27 and J is TRBJ2-3; unclear D gene. The germline V and J ends were trimmed by 8 bases and 3 bases, with 9 bases remaining between them. CDR1 MNHEY and CDR2 SMNVEV come from the germline V gene (reference sequence). The CDR3 extends over 12 amino acids. CDR3 nucleotides: TGTGCCAGCGGTCCTTCGACAGATACGCAGTATTTT. It encodes CASGPSTDTQYF.

The rearrangement joins TRBV5-1 to TRBJ2-5; no clear D gene. Trimming took off 1 base at V and 1 base at J, with 8 bases between the two ends. Germline V gene sequence: CDR1 SGHRS, CDR2 YFSETQ. The CDR3 totals 14 residues. The CDR3 reads CASSLSRSQETQYF. DNA of the CDR3: TGCGCCAGCAGCTTGTCACGGAGCCAAGAGACCCAGTACTTC.

This chain connects TRBV28 to TRBJ1-4; D ambiguous. The CDR3 has 14 residues. V dropped 5 bases and J dropped 7 bases, with 14 bases sitting between them. Germline values: CDR1 MDHEN, CDR2 SYDVKM. The CDR3 here is CASSPPLRTEKLFF. CDR3 DNA sequence: TGTGCCAGCAGTCCCCCCCTTCGGACTGAAAAACTGTTTTTT.

This rearrangement joins TRBV27 to TRBJ2-3, with TRBD2 identical over 8 bases. V gave up 9 bases and J gave up 1 base; unmatched junction bases: 9. The germline V gene has CDR1 MNHEY and CDR2 SMNVEV (reference sequence). The CDR3 sequence is 15 residues long. The CDR3 sequence is CASGPAGGGTDTQYF. The CDR3 coding sequence is TGTGCCAGTGGACCGGCGGGAGGTGGCACAGATACGCAGTATTTT.

The gene calls are TRBV5-6 and TRBJ2-5, with TRBD1 matching 8 bases. The J call is doubtful: the DNA matches TRBJ2-7 better. The CDR3 has 15 amino acids. Germline CDR1 reads SGHDT; CDR2 reads YYEEEE. The CDR3 bases are TGTGCCAGCAGCTCCACCGGGACAGGAGATTACGAGCAGTACTTC. Residues: CASSSTGTGDYEQYF.

This rearrangement joins TRBV5-1 to TRBJ1-6, with D unclear. Germline V gene data show CDR1 as SGHRS and CDR2 as YFSETQ. The CDR3 is 13 amino acids. Trimming left V 0 bases short and J 9 bases short, with 7 bases between. The CDR3 sequence: CASSLAGRSPLHF. CDR3 bases: TGCGCCAGCAGCTTGGCTGGGCGTTCACCCCTCCACTTT. The full variable domain, in which reference TRBV5-1 and TRBJ1-6 provide the parts outside the CDR3, is KAGVTQTPRYLIKTRGQQVTLSCSPISGHRSVSWYQQTPGQGLQFLFEYFSETQRNKGNFPGRFSGRQFSNSRSEMNVSTLELGDSALYLCASSLAGRSPLHFGNGTRLTVT.

The CDR3 nucleotides read TGCGCCAGCAGCTTGGAGGAAGGGGTAAGGGAGACCCAGTACTTC. Its protein is CASSLEEGVRETQYF. The chain couples TRBV5-1 to TRBJ2-5; D perhaps matches TRBD1 (5 bases). Germline CDR1 SGHRS, CDR2 YFSETQ. V was pared by 0 bases and J by 5 bases, with 14 bases between. The CDR3 runs 15 residues.

V usage is TRBV5-1 and J usage is TRBJ2-2; D is ambiguous. V was trimmed by 2 bases and J by 6 bases, leaving 14 bases between them. The CDR3 consists of 15 residues. CDR1 is SGHRS, CDR2 YFSETQ, per germline. Here the CDR3 reads CASSLTSVQAGELFF. The CDR3 DNA follows: TGCGCCAGCAGCTTAACGAGTGTGCAAGCCGGGGAGCTGTTTTTT.

The CDR3 coding sequence is TGTGCCAGCAGCCCGCGTGCCAATGAGCAGTTCTTC. Translating it yields CASSPRANEQFF. V gene TRBV7-9 combines with J gene TRBJ2-1; D remains unclear. V lost 5 bases, J lost 6 bases, and 8 bases lay in between. CDR3 size: 12 residues. In germline, CDR1 is SEHNR, CDR2 FQNEAQ (reference sequence). The full variable domain, its missing parts supplied by reference TRBV7-9 and TRBJ2-1, is DTGVSQNPRHKITKRGQNVTFRCDPISEHNRLYWYRQTLGQGPEFLTYFQNEAQLEKSRLLSDRFSAERPKGSFSTLEIQRTEQGDSAMYLCASSPRANEQFFGPGTRLTVL.